Described below is a single T cell receptor beta chain sequence and its context. Study processing details: Scientists estimated how many nucleated cells there were by amplifying reference gene primers. The method was immunoSEQ multiplex PCR; TCRdb's version includes in-frame clones alone and lacks a portion of them. That table furnishes V, J and clone size, whereas the DNA furnished D and trimming. In the table there are about 150,000 clones, 88% of which are singletons. The sample is drawn from a study of blood T cell repertoires in COVID-19. At the level of the study: COVID-19 samples, acute and convalescent, were from the United States, Italy and Spain. T cells, B-cell-depleted T cells, or PBMCs supplied cDNA or gDNA.

Sequenced material: peripheral blood. The clonotype comes from a man aged 50 or older who had recovered from COVID-19.

The CDR3 loop is CASSPRVDTEAFF. As DNA, the CDR3 is TGTGCCAGTAGTCCCAGGGTTGACACTGAAGCTTTCTTT. The chain has TRBV19 and TRBJ1-1; D may be TRBD1 (5 bases). Trimming removed 5 bases from V and 3 bases from J, with 10 bases in between. Germline CDR1 and CDR2: LNHDA and SQIVND (reference sequence). The CDR3 spans 13 residues.